These T cell receptor beta chains were read from a single sample in a study of spatial heterogeneity in lung cancer. TCRdb recomputed calls from the 5' RACE reads with MiXCR, one row per CDR3 protein. Counted here are around 25,000 distinct CDR3 sequences, around 10% occurring once; the ten biggest clones make up about 22%. The starting material was PBMCs, obtained at follow-up. All receptors derive from a male donor with early-stage non-small cell lung cancer. The CDR3 runs from the conserved cysteine through the conserved F or W. A D gene is named only where the DNA matches it firmly. Only some rows state a clone size, as once, few, many or a class for expanded clones.

many	TRBJ1-3	.	TRBV12-3/TRBV12-4	CASLTGSGNTIYF	TGTGCCAGCTTGACAGGCTCTGGAAACACCATATATTTT
.	TRBJ2-3	.	TRBV18	CASSSGLDTQYF	TGTGCCAGCTCATCAGGGCTTGATACGCAGTATTTT
many	TRBJ2-1	TRBD1	TRBV6-5	CASSQQGANEQFF	TGTGCCAGCAGTCAACAGGGGGCAAATGAGCAGTTCTTC
once	TRBJ2-7	TRBD1	TRBV6-5	CASRSGQWNEQYF	TGTGCCAGCAGATCGGGACAGTGGAACGAGCAGTACTTC
many	TRBJ2-3	.	TRBV6-5	CASQMERATDTQYF	TGTGCCAGCCAAATGGAGCGGGCCACAGATACGCAGTATTTT
.	TRBJ2-2	.	TRBV5-1	CASSLASGPGPPGELFF	TGCGCCAGCAGCTTGGCCTCAGGCCCCGGGCCCCCCGGGGAGCTGTTTTTT
medium-sized	TRBJ1-1	.	TRBV11-2	CASSSNRGPNTEAFF	TGTGCCAGCAGCTCCAATCGGGGACCGAACACTGAAGCTTTCTTT
.	TRBJ2-3	TRBD1	TRBV6-2/TRBV6-3	CASSPELDRVGSDTQYF	TGTGCCAGCAGCCCGGAACTGGACAGGGTGGGTTCAGATACGCAGTATTTT
.	TRBJ2-3	TRBD2	TRBV27	CASSQRGGVDTQYF	TGTGCCAGCAGTCAACGGGGGGGTGTAGATACGCAGTATTTT
many	TRBJ2-7	.	TRBV11-2	CASSPISGTSLIF	TGTGCCAGCAGCCCTATATCCGGGACATCCCTGATCTTC
.	TRBJ1-5	TRBD1	TRBV6-2/TRBV6-3	CASSYHPRTGLDQPQHF	TGTGCCAGCAGTTACCACCCTAGGACAGGATTAGATCAGCCCCAGCATTTT
many	TRBJ2-7	.	TRBV28	CASSLVPGSNEQYF	TGTGCCAGCAGTTTGGTACCAGGGTCCAACGAGCAGTACTTC
many	TRBJ2-7	.	TRBV5-1	CASSLEGEEQYF	TGCGCCAGCAGCTTGGAAGGGGAAGAGCAGTACTTC
.	TRBJ2-1	.	TRBV15	CATSRDGANEQFF	TGTGCCACCAGCAGAGATGGGGCCAATGAGCAGTTCTTC
many	TRBJ2-3	.	TRBV19	CASSISSGTDTQYF	TGTGCCAGTAGCATATCGTCTGGCACAGATACGCAGTATTTT
.	TRBJ2-7	TRBD1	TRBV4-2	CASSLQGSSYEQYF	TGTGCCAGCAGCCTACAGGGGTCCTCCTACGAGCAGTACTTC
.	TRBJ2-6	.	TRBV2	CASKGSGANVLTF	TGTGCCAGCAAAGGCTCTGGGGCCAACGTCCTGACTTTC
many	TRBJ2-1	TRBD2	TRBV5-6	CASSIEGRGEQFF	TGTGCCAGCAGCATAGAAGGGAGGGGTGAGCAGTTCTTC
.	TRBJ1-1	TRBD1	TRBV29-1	CSVEQGARDTEAFF	TGCAGCGTTGAACAGGGGGCGAGGGACACTGAAGCTTTCTTT
.	TRBJ1-5	.	TRBV10-3	CAISDKKEGQPQHF	TGTGCCATCAGTGATAAAAAGGAGGGACAGCCCCAGCATTTT
.	TRBJ2-5	.	TRBV27	CASSYRQETQYF	TGTGCCAGCAGTTACCGCCAAGAGACCCAGTACTTC
many	TRBJ2-4	.	TRBV27	CASAQGLAKNIQYF	TGTGCCAGCGCCCAGGGGCTAGCCAAAAACATTCAGTACTTC
many	TRBJ1-3	.	TRBV10-3	CASTGSSGNTIYF	TGTGCCTCAACAGGGAGCTCTGGAAACACCATATATTTT
.	TRBJ2-7	TRBD1	TRBV29-1	CSVEISGQGYEQYF	TGCAGCGTTGAGATCTCGGGACAGGGCTACGAGCAGTACTTC
.	TRBJ2-7	.	TRBV7-6	CASSLDPTQPIHEQYF	TGTGCCAGCAGCTTAGATCCAACCCAACCTATCCACGAGCAGTACTTC
many	TRBJ2-4	.	TRBV7-2	CASSTSGTAKNIQYF	TGTGCCAGCAGCACCTCCGGGACCGCGAAAAACATTCAGTACTTC
many	TRBJ1-6	TRBD1	TRBV2	CASSEEQGGNNSPLHF	TGTGCCAGCAGTGAAGAACAGGGGGGCAATAATTCACCCCTCCACTTT
many	TRBJ2-3	.	TRBV29-1	CSVSGGRRTDTQYF	TGCAGCGTTTCTGGCGGGCGACGCACAGATACGCAGTATTTT
many	TRBJ2-2	.	TRBV7-9	CASSTDSGTGELFF	TGTGCCAGCAGCACAGACAGTGGGACCGGGGAGCTGTTTTTT
.	TRBJ2-7	TRBD1	TRBV20-1	CSAPGTGAYEQYF	TGCAGTGCTCCCGGGACAGGGGCCTACGAGCAGTACTTC
many	TRBJ2-7	.	TRBV29-1	CSVAGAEQYF	TGCAGCGTTGCCGGGGCTGAGCAGTACTTC
.	TRBJ2-1	TRBD2	TRBV24-1	CATSDWTSQYNEQFF	TGTGCCACCAGTGATTGGACTAGCCAATACAATGAGCAGTTCTTC
many	TRBJ2-1	.	TRBV13	CASNDQSYNEQFF	TGTGCCAGTAACGACCAGAGCTACAATGAGCAGTTCTTC
many	TRBJ2-3	.	TRBV30	CAWSVETGSDTQYF	TGTGCCTGGAGTGTAGAGACCGGGTCGGATACGCAGTATTTT
few	TRBJ2-2	.	TRBV27	CASSLRWTGELFF	TGTGCCAGCAGTTTAAGGTGGACCGGGGAGCTGTTTTTT
few	TRBJ2-2	.	TRBV2	CASNREVPGELFF	TGTGCCAGCAACAGGGAGGTTCCCGGGGAGCTGTTTTTT
.	TRBJ2-3	TRBD2	TRBV20-1	CSARSSGGADTQYF	TGCAGTGCTAGGTCTAGCGGGGGGGCAGATACGCAGTATTTT
few	TRBJ2-7	TRBD1	TRBV20-1	CSARYRGTFEQYF	TGCAGTGCTAGATACAGGGGGACCTTCGAGCAGTACTTC
few	TRBJ2-3	TRBD2	TRBV6-6	CASSYPRRGGRDTQYF	TGTGCCAGCAGTTACCCCCGGCGGGGGGGCAGGGATACGCAGTATTTT
many	TRBJ2-3	TRBD2	TRBV6-1	CASSELSGGVTDTQYF	TGTGCCAGCAGTGAACTTAGCGGGGGAGTCACAGATACGCAGTATTTT
few	TRBJ2-1	.	TRBV7-2	CASSLVRDNEQFF	TGTGCCAGCAGCTTAGTGCGGGACAATGAGCAGTTCTTC
many	TRBJ2-1	.	TRBV5-8	CASSLGFNEQFF	TGTGCCAGCAGCCTTGGGTTTAATGAGCAGTTCTTC
many	TRBJ2-3	.	TRBV7-2	CASSLSQGADTQYF	TGTGCCAGCAGCTTATCGCAGGGTGCCGATACGCAGTATTTT
many	TRBJ2-5	.	TRBV4-1	CASSQVSGLYETQYF	TGCGCCAGCAGCCAAGTATCAGGGTTATACGAGACCCAGTACTTC
.	TRBJ1-1	.	TRBV20-1	CSGLGLFGTEAFF	TGCAGTGGCCTGGGACTTTTTGGAACTGAAGCTTTCTTT
.	TRBJ2-1	.	TRBV21-1	CASSKRGSGQWGSEQFF	TGTGCCAGCAGCAAAAGGGGCTCGGGACAGTGGGGTAGTGAGCAGTTCTTC
many	TRBJ2-1	TRBD2	TRBV7-6	CASSLRRGGSQFF	TGTGCCAGCAGCTTACGGCGGGGGGGCTCGCAGTTCTTC
.	TRBJ1-1	.	TRBV20-1	CSARSSRDGGTEAFF	TGCAGTGCTAGGTCCTCCAGGGACGGCGGAACTGAAGCTTTCTTT
.	TRBJ1-1	.	TRBV28	CASTPRRGAEAFF	TGTGCCAGCACCCCCCGCAGGGGCGCTGAAGCTTTCTTT
many	TRBJ2-5	TRBD2	TRBV7-9	CASSPGLARSTQYF	TGTGCCAGCAGCCCGGGACTAGCGAGGAGTACCCAGTACTTC
few	TRBJ1-4	.	TRBV28	CASSPYQGKLFF	TGTGCCAGCAGTCCCTATCAAGGGAAACTGTTTTTT
few	TRBJ2-5	TRBD2	TRBV10-3	CAISTPGLAEETQYF	TGTGCCATCAGCACTCCGGGACTAGCGGAAGAGACCCAGTACTTC
many	TRBJ2-6	.	TRBV7-6	CASQVEPGANVLTF	TGTGCCAGCCAGGTGGAACCTGGGGCCAACGTCCTGACTTTC
few	TRBJ1-2	.	TRBV30	CAWSVPGAGYGYTF	TGTGCCTGGAGTGTACCAGGGGCGGGCTATGGCTACACCTTC